This TCR beta chain comes out of a study of CD4 T cells in relation to SARS-CoV-2 and coronaviruses. On the study more broadly: The HLA restriction of the shared crossreactive spike epitopes was mapped. Study observations and caveats: SARS-CoV-2-driven expansion was significantly weaker in crossreactive than monoreactive clones. Pre-pandemic and post-infection samples never came from the same donor.

Regarding this clone: Its antigen is still unknown.

The unexposed donors gave CD4+ T cells in about 2011-2019, prior to COVID-19. CDR3 size: 15 residues. V lost 3 bases and J lost 4, with 13 bases in between. CDR1 LGHDT and CDR2 YNNKEL come from the germline V gene (reference sequence). Measured with immunoSEQ multiplex PCR; TCRdb has only the in-frame clones, and not every one. The sample records under 70,000 clones, 80% to 90% being singletons. The sequenced sample was memory CD4+ T cells from PBMCs. This TCR derives from a human donor in good health. The chain has TRBV3-1 (or the pseudogene TRBV3-2) and TRBJ2-4; TRBD2 might be the D (5 bases). The CDR3, as DNA: TGTGCCAGCAGCCAGTTTGGAGGCACTAAAAACATTCAGTACTTC. Translated: CASSQFGGTKNIQYF.